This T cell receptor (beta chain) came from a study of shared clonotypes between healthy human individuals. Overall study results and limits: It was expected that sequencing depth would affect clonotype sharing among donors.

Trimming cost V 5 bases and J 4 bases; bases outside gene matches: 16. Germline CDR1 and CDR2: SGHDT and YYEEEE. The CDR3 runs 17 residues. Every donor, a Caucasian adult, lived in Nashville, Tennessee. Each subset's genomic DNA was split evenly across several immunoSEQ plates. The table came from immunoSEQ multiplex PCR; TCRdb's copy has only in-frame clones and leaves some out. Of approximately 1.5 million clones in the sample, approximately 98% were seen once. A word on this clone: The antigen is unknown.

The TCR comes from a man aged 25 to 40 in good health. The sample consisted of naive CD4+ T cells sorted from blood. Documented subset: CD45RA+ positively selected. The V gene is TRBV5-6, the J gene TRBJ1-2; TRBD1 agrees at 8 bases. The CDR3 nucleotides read TGTGCCAGCAGATCCCGGACAGGGAACTGGGTAGGCTATGGCTACACCTTC. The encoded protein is CASRSRTGNWVGYGYTF.